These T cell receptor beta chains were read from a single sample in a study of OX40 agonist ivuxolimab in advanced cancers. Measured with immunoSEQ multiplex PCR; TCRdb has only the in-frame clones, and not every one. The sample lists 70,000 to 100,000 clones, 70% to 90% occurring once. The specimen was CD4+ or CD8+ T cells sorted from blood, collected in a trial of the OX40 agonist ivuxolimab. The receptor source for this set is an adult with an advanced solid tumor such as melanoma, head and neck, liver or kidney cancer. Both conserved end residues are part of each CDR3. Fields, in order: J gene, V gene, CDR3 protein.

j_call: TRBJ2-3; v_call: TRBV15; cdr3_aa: CATSRDSGGDTQYF
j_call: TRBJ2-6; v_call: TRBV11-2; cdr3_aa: CASSPRTGEPGANVLTF
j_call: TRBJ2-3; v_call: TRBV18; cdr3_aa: CASSPRRPPDTQYF
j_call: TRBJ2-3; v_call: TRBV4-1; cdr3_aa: CASSHLAEGPDTQYF
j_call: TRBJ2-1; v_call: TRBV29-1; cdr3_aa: CSVDGQGEYNEQFF
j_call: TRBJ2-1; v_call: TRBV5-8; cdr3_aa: CASSFIRGTSGREGNNEQFF
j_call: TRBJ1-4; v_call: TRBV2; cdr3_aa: CASSWTATNEKLFF
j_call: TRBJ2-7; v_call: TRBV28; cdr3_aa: CASSSRVSYEQYF
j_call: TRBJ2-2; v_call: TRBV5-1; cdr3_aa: CASSFLERDTGELFF
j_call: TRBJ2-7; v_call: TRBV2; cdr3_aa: CASTRWGADQAYEQYF
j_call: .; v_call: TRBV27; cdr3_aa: CASSFKDRGYEQYF
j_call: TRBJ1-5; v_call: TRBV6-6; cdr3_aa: CASSYMVNQPQHF
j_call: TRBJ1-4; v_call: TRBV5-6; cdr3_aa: CASSSGQGIREKLFF
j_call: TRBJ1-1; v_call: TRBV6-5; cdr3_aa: CASSYGQSTEAFF
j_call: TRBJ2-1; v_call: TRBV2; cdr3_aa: CASSEGGGTYNEQFF
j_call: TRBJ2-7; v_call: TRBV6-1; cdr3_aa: CASTRSGLGYF
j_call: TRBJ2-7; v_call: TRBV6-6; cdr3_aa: CASSYLGTAIYEQYF
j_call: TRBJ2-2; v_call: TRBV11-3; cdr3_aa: CASSLGGPGELFF
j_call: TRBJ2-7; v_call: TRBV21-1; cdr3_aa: CARGERTGGHEQYF
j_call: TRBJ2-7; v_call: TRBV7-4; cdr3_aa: CASSLVGNPYEQYF
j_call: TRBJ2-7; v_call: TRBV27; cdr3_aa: CASRQDGYEQYF
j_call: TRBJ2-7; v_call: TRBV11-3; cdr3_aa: CASSFGGTSMYF
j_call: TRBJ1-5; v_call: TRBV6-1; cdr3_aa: CASSDPGTKSVLWPQHF
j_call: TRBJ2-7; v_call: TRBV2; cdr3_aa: CASIGESYEQYF
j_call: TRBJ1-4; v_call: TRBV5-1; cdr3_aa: CASSESPPNEKLFF
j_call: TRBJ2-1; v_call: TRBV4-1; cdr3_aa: CASSQERDNYNEQFF
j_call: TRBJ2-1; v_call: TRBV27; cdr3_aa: CASSLSWHTQNEQFF
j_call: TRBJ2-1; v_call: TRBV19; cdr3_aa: CASSIRLAGGSEQFF
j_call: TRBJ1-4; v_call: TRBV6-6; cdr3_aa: CASSYLDGSEKLFF
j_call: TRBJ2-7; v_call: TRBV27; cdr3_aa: CASSLGGNSYEQYF
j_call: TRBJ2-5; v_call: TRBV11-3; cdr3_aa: CASSTRTGQETQYF
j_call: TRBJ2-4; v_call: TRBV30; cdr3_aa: CAWTLGAGVQYF
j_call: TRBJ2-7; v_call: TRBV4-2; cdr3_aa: CASRPSLGSGRAHEQYF
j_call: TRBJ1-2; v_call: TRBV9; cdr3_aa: CASSFVGGRYGYTF
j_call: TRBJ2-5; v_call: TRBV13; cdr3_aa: CASSSKRELLETQYF
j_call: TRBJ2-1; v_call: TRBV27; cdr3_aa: CASSSLEVLGVGNEQFF
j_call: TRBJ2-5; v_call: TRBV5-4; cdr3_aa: CASSLRAGARLETQYF
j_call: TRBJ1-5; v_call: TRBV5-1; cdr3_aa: CASSLGTGGEPQHF
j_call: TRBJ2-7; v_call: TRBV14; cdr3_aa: CASSQDRARSYEQYF
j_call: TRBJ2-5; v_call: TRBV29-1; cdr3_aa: CSAFVGKWLEETQYF
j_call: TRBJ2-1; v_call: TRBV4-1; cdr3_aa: CASSQLDYPNEQFF
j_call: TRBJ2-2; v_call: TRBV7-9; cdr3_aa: CASSFGNTGELFF
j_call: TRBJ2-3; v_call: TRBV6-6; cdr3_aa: CASRGTSGTPDTQYF
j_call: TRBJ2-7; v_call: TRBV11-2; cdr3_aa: CASSPGLGYEQYF
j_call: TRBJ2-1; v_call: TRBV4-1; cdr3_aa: CASSQPHRDYNNEQFF
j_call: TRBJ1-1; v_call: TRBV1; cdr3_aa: CTSSQRRDRELAEAFF
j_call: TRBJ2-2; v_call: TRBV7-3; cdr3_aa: CASSWAGTGELFF
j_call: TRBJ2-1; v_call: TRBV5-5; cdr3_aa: CASSRVNEQFF
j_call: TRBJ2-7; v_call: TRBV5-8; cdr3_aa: CASSFLPSGPSPEQYF
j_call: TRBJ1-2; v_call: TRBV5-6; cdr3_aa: CASSLAGTNYGYTF
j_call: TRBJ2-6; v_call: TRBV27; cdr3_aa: CASSGLSGANVLTF
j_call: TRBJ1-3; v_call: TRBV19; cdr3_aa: CASSTSGGSGNTIYF
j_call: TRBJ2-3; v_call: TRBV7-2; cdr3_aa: CASSSPGQGYRTQYF
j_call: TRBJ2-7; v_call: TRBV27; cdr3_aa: CASTRLAGGGEQYF